The 14 T cell receptor beta chains reported below all come from one sample, sequenced in a study of blood T cell repertoires in COVID-19. Measured with immunoSEQ multiplex PCR; TCRdb has only the in-frame clones, and not every one. The sample yields about 150,000 clones, about nine tenths seen once. Input material: peripheral blood. The receptors stem from a woman in her forties or fifties with acute or convalescent COVID-19.

The chain is built from TRBV20-1 and TRBJ2-3, with TRBD2 identical over 12 bases. There are 14 residues in the CDR3. From germline, CDR1 is DFQATT and CDR2 SNEGSKA (reference sequence). The V gene end was trimmed by 3 bases and the J gene end by 6 bases; junction bases not matched to a gene: 4. CDR3 sequence: CSASASGRADTQYF. Written as DNA, the CDR3 is TGCAGTGCTAGTGCTAGCGGGAGGGCTGATACGCAGTATTTT.

The chain carries TRBV10-3 and TRBJ1-5, with a tentative D call TRBD1 (5 bases). The CDR3 loop spans 14 amino acids. CDR1 ENHRY and CDR2 SYGVKD come from the germline V gene. The ends were cut back, 2 bases at V and 2 bases at J, with 7 bases in the middle. The CDR3 region has the DNA TGTGCCATCAGTGAGGGAGGGGGCAATCAGCCCCAGCATTTT. Translated, it gives CAISEGGGNQPQHF.

This clone is a singleton in its sample. The V and J genes are TRBV11-3 and TRBJ2-7; TRBD1 matches 8 bases. The germline gives CDR1 SGHNT, CDR2 YENEEA. The V segment lost 5 bases and the J segment 1 base; nucleotides outside the gene matches: 7. The length of the CDR3 is 15 residues. CDR3 nucleotides: TGTGCCAGCAGCCGCGGACAGGGTGGGTCCTACGAGCAGTACTTC. It specifies CASSRGQGGSYEQYF.

The sample holds a few counts of this clone. This sequence joins TRBV2 and TRBJ1-1; D remains unclear. The CDR3 sequence is 14 residues long. Per the germline V gene, CDR1 is SNHLY and CDR2 is FYNNEI. Trimming cost V 4 bases and J 3 bases, with 12 bases left between them. The CDR3 bases are TGTGCCAGCAGTGGGACGGGGTTTTACACTGAAGCTTTCTTT. Amino acids: CASSGTGFYTEAFF.

J is TRBJ2-1 and V is TRBV5-6; TRBD2 matches 11 bases. The V segment lost 4 bases and the J segment 5 bases; nucleotides outside the gene matches: 5. Germline CDR1 SGHDT, CDR2 YYEEEE. This CDR3 is built from 15 residues. The CDR3: CASSLTSGTHNEQFF. CDR3 coding DNA: TGTGCCAGCAGCCTGACTAGCGGGACCCACAATGAGCAGTTCTTC.

V usage is TRBV30 and J usage is TRBJ2-2; 7 bases line up with TRBD2. The trim removed 4 bases at V and 7 bases at J, leaving 6 bases unmatched. This CDR3 has 13 residues. CDR1 and CDR2 (germline): GTSNPN, SVGIG (reference sequence). The CDR3: CAWTAGVNGELFF. CDR3 bases: TGTGCCTGGACGGCGGGAGTTAACGGGGAGCTGTTTTTT.

The chain couples TRBV6-6 to TRBJ2-7; weak D call: TRBD2 (5 bases). Trimming left V 7 bases short and J 4 bases short, with 11 bases between. Germline V gene sequence: CDR1 MNHNY, CDR2 SVGAGI (reference sequence). The CDR3 contains 12 residues. Here the CDR3 reads CASTWSGYEQYF. CDR3 sequence (DNA): TGTGCCAGCACTTGGTCGGGGTACGAGCAGTACTTC.

CDR3 protein: CASSTGVDGELFF. The DNA of the CDR3 is TGTGCCAGTAGTACAGGGGTGGACGGGGAGCTGTTTTTT. The chain uses TRBV19 and TRBJ2-2, with D possibly matching TRBD1 (6 bases). The CDR3 is 13 residues long. Trimming removed 4 bases from V and 7 bases from J, with 10 bases in between. Germline-derived CDR1 and CDR2 are LNHDA and SQIVND (reference sequence).

This clone was recorded once. The J gene is TRBJ2-7, the V gene TRBV7-3, with D tentatively TRBD1 (5 bases). CDR3 length: 14 amino acids. V gave up 4 bases and J gave up 5 bases, with 15 bases separating them. Germline assignment: CDR1 SGHTA and CDR2 FQGTGA. The CDR3 region has the DNA TGTGCCAGCAGCTCCGCCCCGACAGAACACGAGCAGTACTTC. Translated: CASSSAPTEHEQYF.

The V and J genes are TRBV4-2 and TRBJ2-1, with 9 bases that match TRBD2. Germline trimming cut 0 bases from V and 4 bases from J; bases unmatched to any gene: 1. The CDR3 has 15 amino acids. CDR1 and CDR2 (germline): LGHNA, YNFKEQ. Here the CDR3 reads CASSQELAGYNEQFF. In DNA form, the CDR3 reads TGTGCCAGCAGCCAAGAGCTAGCGGGATACAATGAGCAGTTCTTC.

V gene TRBV6-5 combines with J gene TRBJ2-1; 11 bases align to TRBD1. The V segment lost 10 bases and the J segment 5 bases; nucleotides outside the gene matches: 7. Germline assignment: CDR1 MNHEY and CDR2 SVGAGI. CDR3 length: 14 residues. CDR3 amino acids: CATSRTGGHNEQFF. The CDR3 DNA reads TGTGCCACTTCCAGGACAGGGGGCCACAATGAGCAGTTCTTC.

The gene calls are TRBV25-1 and TRBJ1-2, with TRBD1 matching over 7 bases. CDR3 length: 17 amino acids. The germline V gene has CDR1 MGHDK and CDR2 SYGVNS. Trimming took 4 bases from V and 0 from J; bases not matched to a gene: 11. The CDR3 spells CASSAQATGDPNYGYTF. Here the CDR3 DNA reads TGTGCCAGCAGTGCCCAGGCTACAGGGGATCCTAACTATGGCTACACCTTC.

In its sample, this clone was seen once. The CDR3 here is CASIWDRGPYEQYF. The CDR3, as DNA: TGTGCCAGCATCTGGGACAGGGGCCCCTACGAGCAGTACTTC. The V and J genes are TRBV6-5 and TRBJ2-7; 10 bases line up with TRBD1. Germline trimming cut 7 bases from V and 2 bases from J; bases unmatched to any gene: 5. The CDR3 runs to 14 residues. Germline V lookup: CDR1 MNHEY, CDR2 SVGAGI.

In this sample, this clone turned up once. The chain combines TRBV2 with TRBJ2-7; D perhaps matches TRBD1 (6 bases). CDR1 SNHLY and CDR2 FYNNEI come from the germline V gene. Trimming shortened V by 6 bases and J by 2 bases, and 17 bases separated the two germline ends. This CDR3 spans 15 amino acids. DNA of the CDR3: TGTGCCAGCAGAAAAAACAGGGAACCAGCCTACGAGCAGTACTTC. It encodes CASRKNREPAYEQYF.